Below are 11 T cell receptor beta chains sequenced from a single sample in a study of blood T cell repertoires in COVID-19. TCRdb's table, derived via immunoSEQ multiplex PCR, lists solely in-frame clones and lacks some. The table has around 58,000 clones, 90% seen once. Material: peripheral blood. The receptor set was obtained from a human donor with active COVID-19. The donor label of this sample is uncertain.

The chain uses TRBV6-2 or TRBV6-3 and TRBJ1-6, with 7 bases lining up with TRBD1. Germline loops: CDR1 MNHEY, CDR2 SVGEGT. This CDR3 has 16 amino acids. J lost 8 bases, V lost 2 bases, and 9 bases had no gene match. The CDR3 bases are TGTGCCAGCAGTTACCGCACGGGACAGAAGCATTCACCCCTCCACTTT. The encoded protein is CASSYRTGQKHSPLHF.

For the CDR3, the DNA is TGTGCCAGCAGCTTGGGCGTCAACACTGAAGCTTTCTTT. This codes for CASSLGVNTEAFF. V gene TRBV3-1 (or the pseudogene TRBV3-2) combines with J gene TRBJ1-1; D unresolved. From germline, CDR1 is LGHDT and CDR2 YNNKEL (reference sequence). The CDR3 length is 13 residues. V gave up 5 bases and J gave up 2 bases, with 9 bases separating them.

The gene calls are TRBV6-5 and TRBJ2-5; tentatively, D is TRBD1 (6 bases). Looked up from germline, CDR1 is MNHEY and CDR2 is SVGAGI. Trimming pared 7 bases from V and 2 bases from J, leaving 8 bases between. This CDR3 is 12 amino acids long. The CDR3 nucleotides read TGTGCCAGCACCACAGGGCAAGAGACCCAGTACTTC. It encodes CASTTGQETQYF.

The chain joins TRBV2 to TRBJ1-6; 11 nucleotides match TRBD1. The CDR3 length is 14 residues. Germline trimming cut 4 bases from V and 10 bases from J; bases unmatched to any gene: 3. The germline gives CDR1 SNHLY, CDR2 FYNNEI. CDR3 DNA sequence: TGTGCCAGCAGTGGGACAGGGGGCGTATCACCCCTCCACTTT. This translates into CASSGTGGVSPLHF. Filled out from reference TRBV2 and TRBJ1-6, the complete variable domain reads EPEVTQTPSHQVTQMGQEVILRCVPISNHLYFYWYRQILGQKVEFLVSFYNNEISEKSEIFDDQFSVERPDGSNFTLKIRSTKLEDSAMYFCASSGTGGVSPLHFGNGTRLTVT.

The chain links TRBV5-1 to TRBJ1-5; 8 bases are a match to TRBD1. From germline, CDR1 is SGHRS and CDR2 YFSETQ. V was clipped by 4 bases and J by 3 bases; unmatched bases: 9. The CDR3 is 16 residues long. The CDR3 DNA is TGCGCCAGCAGCGAAAGTCCGACAGGGGCCAATCAGCCCCAGCATTTT. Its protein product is CASSESPTGANQPQHF.

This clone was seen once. In DNA form, the CDR3 reads TGCGCCAGCAGCTTTGGGGCCACCGGGGAGCTGTTTTTT. This gives the protein CASSFGATGELFF. The rearrangement links TRBV5-1 to TRBJ2-2, with a weak D call TRBD1 (5 bases). Germline V gene sequence: CDR1 SGHRS, CDR2 YFSETQ. Trimming shortened V by 2 bases and J by 4 bases, and 6 bases separated the two germline ends. The CDR3 runs 13 residues.

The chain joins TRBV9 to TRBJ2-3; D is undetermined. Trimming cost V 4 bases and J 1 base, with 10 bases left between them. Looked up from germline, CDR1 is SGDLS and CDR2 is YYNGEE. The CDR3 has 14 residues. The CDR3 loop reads CASSPVSRTDTQYF. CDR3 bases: TGTGCCAGCAGCCCCGTGAGCCGCACAGATACGCAGTATTTT.

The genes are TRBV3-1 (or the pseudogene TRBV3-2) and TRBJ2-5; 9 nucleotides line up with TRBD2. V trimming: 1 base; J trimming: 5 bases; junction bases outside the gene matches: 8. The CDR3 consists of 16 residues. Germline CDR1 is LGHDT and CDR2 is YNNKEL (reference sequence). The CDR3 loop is CASSQGPAGGPETQYF. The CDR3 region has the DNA TGTGCCAGCAGCCAAGGTCCGGCGGGAGGGCCCGAGACCCAGTACTTC.

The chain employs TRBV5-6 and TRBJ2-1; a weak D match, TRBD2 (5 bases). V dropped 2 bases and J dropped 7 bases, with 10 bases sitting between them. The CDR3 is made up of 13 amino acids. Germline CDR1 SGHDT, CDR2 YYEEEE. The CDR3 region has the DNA TGTGCCAGCAGCTTCGGTCTAGCAAATGAGCAGTTCTTC. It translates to CASSFGLANEQFF.

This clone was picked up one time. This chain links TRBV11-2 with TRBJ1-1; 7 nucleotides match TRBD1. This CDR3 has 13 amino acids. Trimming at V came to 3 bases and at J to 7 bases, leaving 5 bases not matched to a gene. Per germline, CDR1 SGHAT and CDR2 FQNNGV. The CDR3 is CASSFPGTDEAFF. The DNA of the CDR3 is TGTGCCAGCAGCTTCCCGGGGACAGATGAAGCTTTCTTT.

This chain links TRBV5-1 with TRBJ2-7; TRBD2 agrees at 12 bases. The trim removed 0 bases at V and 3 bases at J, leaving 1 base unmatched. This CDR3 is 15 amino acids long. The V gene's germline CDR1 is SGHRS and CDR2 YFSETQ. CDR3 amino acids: CASSLGLAGVYEQYF. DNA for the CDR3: TGCGCCAGCAGCTTGGGACTAGCGGGAGTCTACGAGCAGTACTTC. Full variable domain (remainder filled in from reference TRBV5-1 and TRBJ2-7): KAGVTQTPRYLIKTRGQQVTLSCSPISGHRSVSWYQQTPGQGLQFLFEYFSETQRNKGNFPGRFSGRQFSNSRSEMNVSTLELGDSALYLCASSLGLAGVYEQYFGPGTRLTVT.